This T cell receptor beta chain was observed in a study of blood T cell repertoires in COVID-19. Study at large: The United States, Italy and Spain provided the acute and convalescent COVID-19 samples. In each case, the material was cDNA or gDNA derived from T cells, B-cell-depleted T cells, or PBMCs.

In the study's own analysis: For nucleated cells, counts were estimated from reference gene primer amplification. Here immunoSEQ multiplex PCR was the method, and the copy in TCRdb shows in-frame clones only, minus some. The D gene and trimming were derived from the DNA, and the V and J assignments and clone size from that table. The data hold 200,000 to 300,000 clones, with approximately 80% observed a single time. J was trimmed by 3 bases and V by 4 bases; bases with no gene match: 5. This CDR3 comprises 14 residues. The V gene's germline CDR1 is SGHNT and CDR2 YYREEE (reference sequence). The specimen sequenced was peripheral blood. The sequence was collected from a man aged 40-50 years with acute or convalescent COVID-19. The chain combines TRBV5-4 with TRBJ2-7, with 9 bases identical to TRBD1. The CDR3 DNA sequence: TGTGCCAGCAGCACCCCGGGACAGGGCTACGAGCAGTACTTC. Its protein product is CASSTPGQGYEQYF.